This T cell receptor (beta chain) was recorded in a study of shared T cell receptors in the human thymus. Sequenced by immunoSEQ multiplex PCR; TCRdb stores in-frame clones only, minus some. The data hold 700,000 or so clones, with 70% to 90% observed a single time. The CDR3 is 18 amino acids. Germline CDR1 and CDR2: GTSNPN and SVGIG (reference sequence). V was clipped by 0 bases and J by 2 bases, with 22 bases between them. These records were also assigned to another study, of human thymus T cells. That work states: Having surgery to correct congenital heart defects, healthy Finnish infants acted as the donors. Thymus tissue was removed during corrective cardiac surgery. What appeared biased in thymic and blood repertoires was the usage of V and J genes. Reports from related research described highly overlapping thymic repertoires among unrelated individuals.

The chain links TRBV30 to TRBJ1-2, with a possible D match to TRBD1 (5 bases). The specimen was thymocytes. This clonotype was sampled from a girl younger than two with a congenital heart defect. CDR3 in amino acids: CAWSVRKQVAESNYGYTF. CDR3 bases: TGTGCCTGGAGTGTTCGTAAACAGGTTGCGGAATCGAACTATGGCTACACCTTC.